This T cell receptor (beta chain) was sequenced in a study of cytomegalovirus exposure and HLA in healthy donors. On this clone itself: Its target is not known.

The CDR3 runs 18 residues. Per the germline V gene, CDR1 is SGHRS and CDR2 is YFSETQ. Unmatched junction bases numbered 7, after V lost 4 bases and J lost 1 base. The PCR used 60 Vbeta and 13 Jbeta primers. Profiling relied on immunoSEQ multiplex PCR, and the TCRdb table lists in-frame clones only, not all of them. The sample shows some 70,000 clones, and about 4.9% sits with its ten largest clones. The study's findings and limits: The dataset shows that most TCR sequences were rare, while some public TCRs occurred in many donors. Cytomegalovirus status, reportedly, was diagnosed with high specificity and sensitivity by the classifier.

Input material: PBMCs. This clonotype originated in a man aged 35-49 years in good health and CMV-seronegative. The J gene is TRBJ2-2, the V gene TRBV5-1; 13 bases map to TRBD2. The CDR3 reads CASSLTSGGARNTGELFF. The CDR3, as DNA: TGCGCCAGCAGCCTTACTAGCGGGGGGGCGAGGAACACCGGGGAGCTGTTTTTT.